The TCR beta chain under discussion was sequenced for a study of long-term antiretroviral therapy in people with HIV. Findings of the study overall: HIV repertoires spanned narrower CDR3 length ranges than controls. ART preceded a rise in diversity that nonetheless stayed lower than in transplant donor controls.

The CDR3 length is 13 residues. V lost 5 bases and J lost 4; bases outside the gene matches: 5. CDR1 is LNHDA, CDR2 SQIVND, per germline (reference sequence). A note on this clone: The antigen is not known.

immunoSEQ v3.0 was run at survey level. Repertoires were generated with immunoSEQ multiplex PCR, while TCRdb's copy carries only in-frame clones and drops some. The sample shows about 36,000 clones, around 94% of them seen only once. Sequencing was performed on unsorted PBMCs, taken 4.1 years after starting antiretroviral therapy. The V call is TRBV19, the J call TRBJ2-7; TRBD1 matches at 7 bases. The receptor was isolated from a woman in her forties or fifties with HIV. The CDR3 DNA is TGTGCCAGTAGTCGACAGGGTGGGTACGAGCAGTACTTC. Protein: CASSRQGGYEQYF.